The source of this T cell receptor beta chain is a study of blood T cell repertoires in COVID-19. Study information: Sites across the United States, Italy and Spain contributed samples from acute and convalescent COVID-19. Nucleic acid was either cDNA or gDNA, and it came from T cells, B-cell-depleted T cells, or PBMCs.

How the authors handled the data: Nucleated cell counts were estimated from reference gene primer amplification. Some clones are missing from TCRdb's copy, which holds only in-frame ones; the method was immunoSEQ multiplex PCR. The V and J calls and clone size were taken over from that table, and D and trimming were inferred from the DNA. The sample records about 310,000 clones, around 87% being singletons. The sequenced material came from peripheral blood. This TCR was recovered from a woman between 50 and 59 years old who had recovered from COVID-19.

The CDR3 DNA follows: TGTGCCAGTAGCGCAGGTTCTTTGCGGGGCGGGGAGCTGTTTTTT. Its protein product is CASSAGSLRGGELFF. The chain joins TRBV19 to TRBJ2-2; a possible D gene is TRBD2 (6 bases). The length of the CDR3 is 15 residues. Germline CDR1 and CDR2: LNHDA and SQIVND (reference sequence). V was clipped by 6 bases and J by 7 bases, with 18 bases between them.